Listed below are T cell receptor beta chains from one sample, sequenced in a study of blood T cells in healthy people across ages. From the 5' RACE reads, TCRdb called clonotypes with MiXCR, one entry per CDR3 protein. The top ten hold approximately 22% of the sample, which has roughly 790,000 distinct CDR3 sequences, 40% to 45% seen once. Sequenced input: blood. These receptors all come from a woman aged 60-75 years in good health. The CDR3 runs from the conserved cysteine through the conserved F or W. The D gene is left open where the match is weak. The size of a clone is reported for some rows only, either as once, few or many, or as a class for expanded clones.

TRBJ2-1 17 TRBV9 TRBD2 few CASSAELTGTRGNEQFF TGTGCCAGCAGCGCAGAATTAACCGGGACTAGGGGTAATGAGCAGTTCTTC
TRBJ2-1 16 TRBV5-1 - - CASSLLGGGVYNEQFF TGCGCCAGCAGCTTGTTGGGGGGTGGCGTCTACAATGAGCAGTTCTTC
TRBJ2-7 15 TRBV7-2 TRBD1 - CASGLATGGVYEQYF TGTGCCAGCGGCTTAGCGACAGGGGGCGTCTACGAGCAGTACTTC
TRBJ2-7 13 TRBV11-2 TRBD1 many CASSAGQGGEQYF TGTGCCAGCAGCGCCGGACAGGGAGGCGAGCAGTACTTC
TRBJ2-7 15 TRBV4-1 - - CASSQEERGYYEQYF TGCGCCAGCAGCCAAGAAGAACGGGGCTACTACGAGCAGTACTTC
TRBJ2-5 15 TRBV10-3 - few CAISENFDGQETQYF TGTGCCATCAGTGAGAACTTCGACGGACAAGAGACCCAGTACTTC
TRBJ2-5 14 TRBV7-2 - many CASSPRTVQETQYF TGTGCCAGCTCACCTCGGACAGTCCAAGAGACCCAGTACTTC
TRBJ2-4 11 TRBV27 TRBD2 few CASRRGGVQYF TGTGCCAGCAGACGCGGGGGGGTCCAGTACTTC
TRBJ2-1 14 TRBV29-1 - - CSVEDRQLYNEQFF TGCAGCGTTGAAGATCGACAGCTCTACAATGAGCAGTTCTTC
TRBJ1-2 16 TRBV14 TRBD1 many CASSHSNEQGASGYTF TGTGCCAGCAGTCACAGTAATGAACAGGGGGCGAGCGGCTACACCTTC
TRBJ1-1 13 TRBV12-3/TRBV12-4 - - CASSQAWNTEAFF TGTGCCAGCAGCCAAGCATGGAACACTGAAGCTTTCTTT
TRBJ1-1 12 TRBV4-3 - many CASSQVGRAAFF TGCGCCAGCAGCCAAGTAGGCAGGGCAGCTTTCTTT
TRBJ1-4 15 TRBV5-1 TRBD1 few CASSETDRGYEKLFF TGCGCCAGCAGCGAAACGGACAGGGGTTATGAAAAACTGTTTTTT
TRBJ2-1 13 TRBV6-6 - once CASRQDLGNEQFF TGTGCCAGCAGGCAAGATTTGGGGAATGAGCAGTTCTTC
TRBJ2-1 15 TRBV11-3 TRBD1 few CASSLVTGAYNEQFF TGTGCCAGCAGCTTAGTGACAGGGGCGTACAATGAGCAGTTCTTC
TRBJ1-1 12 TRBV29-1 - few CSVRTGNTEAFF TGCAGCGTTCGAACGGGGAACACTGAAGCTTTCTTT
TRBJ1-2 15 TRBV9 TRBD1 - CASSVVGRGQVGYTF TGTGCCAGCAGCGTAGTAGGCAGGGGGCAAGTTGGCTACACCTTC
TRBJ1-6 13 TRBV20-1 - - CSARDRGDSPLHF TGCAGTGCTAGAGATCGCGGGGATTCACCCCTCCACTTT
TRBJ2-7 16 TRBV28 TRBD1 - CASSSLGDREFNEQYF TGTGCCAGCAGTTCTTTAGGCGACAGGGAATTCAACGAGCAGTACTTC
TRBJ2-5 17 TRBV4-3 TRBD2 few CASSQSASGTSVETQYF TGCGCCAGCAGCCAATCGGCTAGCGGGACTAGTGTGGAGACCCAGTACTTC